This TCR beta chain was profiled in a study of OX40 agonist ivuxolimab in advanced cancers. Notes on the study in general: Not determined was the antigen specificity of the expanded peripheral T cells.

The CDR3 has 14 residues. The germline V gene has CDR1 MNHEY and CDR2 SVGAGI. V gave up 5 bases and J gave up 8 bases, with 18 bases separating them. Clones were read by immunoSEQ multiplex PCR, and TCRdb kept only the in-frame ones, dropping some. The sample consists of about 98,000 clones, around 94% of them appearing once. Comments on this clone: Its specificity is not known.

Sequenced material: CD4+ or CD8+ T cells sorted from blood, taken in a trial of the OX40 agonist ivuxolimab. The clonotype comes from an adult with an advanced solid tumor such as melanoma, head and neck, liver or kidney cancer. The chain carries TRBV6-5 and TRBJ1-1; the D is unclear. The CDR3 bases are TGTGCCAGCAGTGGTATCTTTCAGAGAGTGGAAGCTTTCTTT. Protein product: CASSGIFQRVEAFF.